The next 31 T cell receptor beta chains were all read from a single sample in a study of blood T cell repertoires in COVID-19. TCRdb's copy holds only in-frame clones and misses some; the assay was immunoSEQ multiplex PCR. Of more than 150,000 clones listed, roughly 76% were seen once; the top ten hold around 10%. Sequencing used peripheral blood. All receptors come from a woman over 75 with COVID-19, enrolled during active disease.

V is TRBV7-9 and J is TRBJ1-2; weak D call: TRBD1 (6 bases). Germline V lookup: CDR1 SEHNR, CDR2 FQNEAQ (reference sequence). The length of the CDR3 is 15 residues. Trimming left V 5 bases short and J 0 bases short, with 13 bases between. This CDR3 is CASSNQGSPNYGYTF. The CDR3 nucleotides read TGTGCCAGCAGCAACCAGGGGTCTCCTAACTATGGCTACACCTTC.

V gene TRBV27 combines with J gene TRBJ2-7; 11 bases fit TRBD1. J was trimmed by 6 bases and V by 2 bases; bases with no gene match: 3. This CDR3 has 14 amino acids. CDR1 is MNHEY and CDR2 is SMNVEV in the germline V gene (reference sequence). This CDR3 reads CASSLGTGGFEQYF. The CDR3, as DNA: TGTGCCAGCAGTTTAGGGACAGGGGGTTTCGAGCAGTACTTC.

This clone was picked up a small number of times. The chain combines TRBV7-8 with TRBJ2-1; 12 bases agree with TRBD1. The trim removed 4 bases at V and 7 bases at J, leaving 11 bases unmatched. Germline CDR1 reads SGHVS; CDR2 reads FQNEAQ. The length of the CDR3 is 17 residues. The CDR3 nucleotides are TGTGCCAGCAGCTCGACCGACCGGGACAGGGGGCGGAATGAGCAGTTCTTC. Translating it yields CASSSTDRDRGRNEQFF.

The chain joins TRBV15 to TRBJ1-4; the D is unclear. V was trimmed by 5 bases and J by 13 bases, leaving 11 bases between them. The length of the CDR3 is 11 residues. From germline, CDR1 is LNHNV and CDR2 YYDKDF (reference sequence). For the CDR3, the DNA is TGTGCCACCAGCCGAGGAGGAAGACTGTTTTTT. It specifies CATSRGGRLFF.

The chain has TRBV7-2 and TRBJ2-7; 12 nucleotides align to TRBD2. After removal of 6 bases from V and 4 bases from J, the junction contained 7 bases not matched to a gene. CDR3 length equals 15 residues. Germline CDR1 and CDR2: SGHTA and FQGNSA. The CDR3 spells CASRLLAGGPYEQYF. CDR3 DNA: TGTGCCAGCAGGTTGCTAGCGGGAGGGCCGTACGAGCAGTACTTC.

The rearrangement uses TRBV6-6 and TRBJ2-1; TRBD2 agrees at 12 bases. The junction had 10 bases not matched to a gene; V was cut back by 7 bases and J by 9 bases. This CDR3 spans 15 amino acids. Germline-derived CDR1 and CDR2 are MNHNY and SVGAGI (reference sequence). This chain's CDR3 is CASNYLAGGPSEQFF. The DNA for the CDR3 is TGTGCCAGCAATTATCTAGCGGGAGGGCCTAGTGAGCAGTTCTTC.

The J gene is TRBJ1-4, the V gene TRBV9; 8 nucleotides match TRBD1. J lost 3 bases, V lost 0 bases, and 1 base had no gene match. This CDR3 is 15 amino acids long. Germline V gene data show CDR1 as SGDLS and CDR2 as YYNGEE. CDR3 sequence reads: CASSVAGGSNEKLFF. DNA of the CDR3: TGTGCCAGCAGCGTAGCAGGGGGCTCTAATGAAAAACTGTTTTTT. Full variable domain (rest looked up from reference TRBV9 and TRBJ1-4): DSGVTQTPKHLITATGQRVTLRCSPRSGDLSVYWYQQSLDQGLQFLIQYYNGEERAKGNILERFSAQQFPDLHSELNLSSLELGDSALYFCASSVAGGSNEKLFFGSGTQLSVL.

The chain is built from TRBV2 and TRBJ2-5; 7 bases map to TRBD2. The CDR3 runs to 15 residues. The V gene end was trimmed by 5 bases and the J gene end by 2 bases; junction bases not matched to a gene: 8. Germline assignment: CDR1 SNHLY and CDR2 FYNNEI. CDR3 sequence (DNA): TGTGCCAGCAGTCCACGGGCGGGAGTACAAGAGACCCAGTACTTC. Its protein is CASSPRAGVQETQYF.

This chain uses TRBV4-3 with TRBJ1-2; 10 positions match TRBD1. This CDR3 has 17 amino acids. The ends lost 0 bases at V and 8 bases at J; junction bases unmatched: 12. Germline CDR1 is LGHNA and CDR2 is YSLEER. DNA of the CDR3: TGCGCCAGCAGCCAAGATCTTCCGACAGGGGGCGCGGGGGGCTACACCTTC. Its translation is CASSQDLPTGGAGGYTF.

This chain links TRBV4-1 with TRBJ1-4, with D perhaps TRBD1 (5 bases). The CDR3 totals 15 residues. Germline V gene data show CDR1 as MGHRA and CDR2 as YSYEKL. Trimming stripped 0 bases from V and 6 bases from J, with 11 bases between. CDR3 nucleotides: TGCGCCAGCAGCCAAGATATGGGGACTGATGAAAAACTGTTTTTT. Amino acid sequence: CASSQDMGTDEKLFF.

The chain employs TRBV7-9 and TRBJ1-1, with D unresolved. Germline V gene data show CDR1 as SEHNR and CDR2 as FQNEAQ (reference sequence). This CDR3 is built from 15 residues. Trimming pared 0 bases from V and 0 bases from J, leaving 8 bases between. The CDR3 DNA reads as TGTGCCAGCAGCTTAGCTCGGTGGTTGAACACTGAAGCTTTCTTT. Amino acids: CASSLARWLNTEAFF.

The chain recombines TRBV6-6 with TRBJ1-1; D is ambiguous. Trimming pared 6 bases from V and 2 bases from J, leaving 7 bases between. The germline V gene has CDR1 MNHNY and CDR2 SVGAGI (reference sequence). The CDR3 consists of 12 residues. The CDR3 reads CASSSPNTEAFF. CDR3 DNA: TGTGCCAGCAGCTCCCCTAACACTGAAGCTTTCTTT.

V gene TRBV19 combines with J gene TRBJ2-2, with D possibly being TRBD1 (6 bases). The CDR3 loop spans 15 amino acids. Germline CDR1 and CDR2: LNHDA and SQIVND (reference sequence). Trimming took 3 bases from V and 4 from J, leaving 12 bases between them. DNA of the CDR3: TGTGCCAGTAGTATCCCAGGGGTGGGCACCGGGGAGCTGTTTTTT. It codes for CASSIPGVGTGELFF.

The chain links TRBV5-1 to TRBJ2-3, with 16 bases identical to TRBD2. In germline, CDR1 is SGHRS, CDR2 YFSETQ. This CDR3 spans 17 amino acids. V dropped 4 bases and J dropped 4; count of bases not matched to a gene: 6. CDR3 sequence (DNA): TGCGCCAGCAGCCCCGGGACTAGCGGGGGGGCGGCAGATACGCAGTATTTT. It translates to CASSPGTSGGAADTQYF.

This rearrangement joins TRBV5-4 to TRBJ1-4; 8 bases agree with TRBD1. The V gene end was trimmed by 0 bases and the J gene end by 6 bases; junction bases not matched to a gene: 7. The length of the CDR3 is 16 residues. Germline CDR1 and CDR2: SGHNT and YYREEE (reference sequence). In DNA, the CDR3 is TGTGCCAGCAGCTTGGCAGGGGGCGCGGGGGATGAAAAACTGTTTTTT. Translated, it gives CASSLAGGAGDEKLFF.

This chain links TRBV15 with TRBJ1-5; 8 bases line up with TRBD1. The V gene's germline CDR1 is LNHNV and CDR2 YYDKDF (reference sequence). The trim removed 3 bases at V and 4 bases at J, leaving 5 bases unmatched. The CDR3 spans 15 residues. The DNA for the CDR3 is TGTGCCACCAGCAGGGACAGGGCTCGAAATCAGCCCCAGCATTTT. Protein product: CATSRDRARNQPQHF.

V usage is TRBV7-9 and J usage is TRBJ2-5, with 7 bases fitting TRBD1. Per the germline V gene, CDR1 is SEHNR and CDR2 is FQNEAQ (reference sequence). The CDR3 extends over 15 amino acids. Trimming cost V 0 bases and J 2 bases; bases outside gene matches: 3. The CDR3 sequence: CASSLATGRQETQYF. The CDR3, as DNA: TGTGCCAGCAGCTTAGCGACAGGGCGTCAAGAGACCCAGTACTTC.

This chain links TRBV19 with TRBJ1-1; TRBD1 aligns across 9 bases. Germline assignment: CDR1 LNHDA and CDR2 SQIVND (reference sequence). The ends lost 7 bases at V and 9 bases at J; junction bases unmatched: 3. This CDR3 has 11 amino acids. CDR3 residues: CASTGQGKAFF. CDR3 DNA sequence: TGTGCCAGTACCGGACAGGGGAAAGCTTTCTTT.

The rearrangement joins TRBV14 to TRBJ1-1; unclear D gene. The CDR3 length is 13 residues. Trimming stripped 5 bases from V and 3 bases from J, with 10 bases between. Looked up from germline, CDR1 is SGHDN and CDR2 is FVKESK. CDR3 residues: CASSGEEHTEAFF. As DNA, the CDR3 is TGTGCCAGCAGCGGGGAGGAGCACACTGAAGCTTTCTTT.

The chain couples TRBV18 to TRBJ2-7, with D unclear. This CDR3 contains 13 residues. The ends were cut back, 3 bases at V and 5 bases at J, with 11 bases in the middle. Germline V gene sequence: CDR1 KGHSH, CDR2 LQKENI. The CDR3 sequence: CASSPGKDNEQYF. The CDR3 bases are TGTGCCAGCTCACCGGGCAAGGATAACGAGCAGTACTTC.

The chain combines TRBV6-2 or TRBV6-3 with TRBJ1-4; TRBD1 might be the D (6 bases). Germline lookup yields CDR1 MNHEY and CDR2 SVGEGT. V lost 6 bases and J lost 7, with 12 bases in between. This CDR3 has 13 amino acids. Here the CDR3 DNA reads TGTGCCAGCAGCCAGGGGCCCCGTGAAAAACTGTTTTTT. This sequence encodes CASSQGPREKLFF.

The chain joins TRBV28 to TRBJ2-7; 7 bases line up with TRBD1. The trim removed 2 bases at V and 12 bases at J, leaving 7 bases unmatched. The CDR3 runs to 12 residues. CDR1 is MDHEN and CDR2 is SYDVKM in the germline V gene. CDR3 protein: CASSLGDRDPYF. The CDR3 coding sequence is TGTGCCAGCAGTTTAGGGGACAGAGACCCGTACTTC.

The chain employs TRBV2 and TRBJ1-1; D is undetermined. The V end was cut by 2 bases, the J end by 1 base, with 11 bases between. In germline, CDR1 is SNHLY, CDR2 FYNNEI. CDR3 length equals 15 residues. CDR3 sequence reads: CASSELNRPNTEAFF. DNA of the CDR3: TGTGCCAGCAGTGAATTAAACAGACCGAACACTGAAGCTTTCTTT.

The V call is TRBV3-1 (or the pseudogene TRBV3-2), the J call TRBJ1-1; possible D gene TRBD1, 5 bases. The CDR3 has 14 residues. The ends were cut back, 2 bases at V and 1 base at J, with 8 bases in the middle. Per the germline V gene, CDR1 is LGHDT and CDR2 is YNNKEL (reference sequence). The CDR3 DNA is TGTGCCAGCAGCCAAAATACAGGGAACACTGAAGCTTTCTTT. This gives the protein CASSQNTGNTEAFF.

The CDR3 spells CASSLLGGGYTF. The CDR3 coding sequence is TGTGCCAGCAGTTTATTGGGGGGTGGCTACACCTTC. This chain links TRBV12-3 or TRBV12-4 with TRBJ1-2, with D perhaps TRBD1 (5 bases). V was shortened by 2 bases and J by 7 bases, with 8 bases between the two germline ends. This CDR3 region has 12 residues.

This chain joins TRBV13 and TRBJ2-3; D uncertain. This CDR3 contains 16 residues. Germline CDR1 PRHDT, CDR2 FYEKMQ (reference sequence). Trimming removed 5 bases at V and 0 bases at J, with 15 bases between. The CDR3 reads CASSTRLPTSTDTQYF. The CDR3 bases are TGTGCCAGCAGCACCAGACTTCCCACTAGCACAGATACGCAGTATTTT. Looking up the rest from reference TRBV13 and TRBJ2-3 gives the full variable domain: AAGVIQSPRHLIKEKRETATLKCYPIPRHDTVYWYQQGPGQDPQFLISFYEKMQSDKGSIPDRFSAQQFSDYHSELNMSSLELGDSALYFCASSTRLPTSTDTQYFGPGTRLTVL.

This clone was recorded a few times. This chain connects TRBV18 to TRBJ2-1; tentatively, D is TRBD1 (7 bases). The CDR3 is made up of 17 amino acids. Trimming removed 0 bases at V and 0 bases at J, with 12 bases between. Per the germline V gene, CDR1 is KGHSH and CDR2 is LQKENI. The DNA for the CDR3 is TGTGCCAGCTCACCACCGGAGGGGGCGAGCTCCTACAATGAGCAGTTCTTC. Translated: CASSPPEGASSYNEQFF.

The chain recombines TRBV7-9 with TRBJ1-6, with a weak D call TRBD1 (6 bases). This CDR3 spans 15 amino acids. CDR1 and CDR2 (germline): SEHNR, FQNEAQ (reference sequence). V lost 3 bases, J lost 10 bases, and 16 bases lay in between. Here the CDR3 DNA reads TGTGCCAGCAGCTTGGCAGGGGTTTGGGAATCACCCCTCCACTTT. As protein: CASSLAGVWESPLHF.

CDR3 nucleotide sequence: TGTGCCAGCAGTTTACGGCAGGGGGCGCGGTATACTGAAGCTTTCTTT. As protein: CASSLRQGARYTEAFF. The J gene is TRBJ1-1, the V gene TRBV27; 8 nucleotides align to TRBD1. Germline trimming cut 2 bases from V and 5 bases from J; bases unmatched to any gene: 10. Germline V gives CDR1 MNHEY, CDR2 SMNVEV (reference sequence). The CDR3 is 16 residues long.

This rearrangement joins TRBV6-5 to TRBJ1-2; 9 nucleotides line up with TRBD1. The CDR3 runs to 16 residues. The germline CDR1 and CDR2 sequences are MNHEY and SVGAGI. The trim removed 0 bases at V and 3 bases at J, leaving 5 bases unmatched. Here the CDR3 reads CASSYSSTGGYYGYTF. CDR3 nucleotide sequence: TGTGCCAGCAGTTACTCGAGTACAGGGGGCTACTATGGCTACACCTTC.

This clone was counted a single time. This chain joins TRBV6-5 and TRBJ2-1; no reliable D call. The CDR3 totals 15 residues. The V gene's germline CDR1 is MNHEY and CDR2 SVGAGI. Trimming took 5 bases from V and 1 from J, leaving 12 bases between them. For the CDR3, the DNA is TGTGCCAGCAGTCCGTTAGGAGAGTCCTACAATGAGCAGTTCTTC. Its translation: CASSPLGESYNEQFF.